A single sample gave rise to the 21 T cell receptor beta chains below, sequenced in a study of blood T cell repertoires in COVID-19. Profiling relied on immunoSEQ multiplex PCR, and the TCRdb table lists in-frame clones only, not all of them. The table has roughly 200,000 clones, 84% seen once. The sample taken for sequencing was peripheral blood. These receptors all come from a human donor in a cohort sampled during active COVID-19.

This clone appeared a single time. V gene TRBV11-2 combines with J gene TRBJ2-1, with TRBD1 identical over 7 bases. J gave up 8 bases and V 3 bases, and 7 bases lay outside the gene matches. Germline CDR1 reads SGHAT; CDR2 reads FQNNGV. The CDR3 is 14 residues long. CDR3 region: CASSLGQPWDEQFF. The CDR3 region has the DNA TGTGCCAGCAGCTTGGGACAGCCCTGGGATGAGCAGTTCTTC.

J is TRBJ1-5 and V is TRBV4-1; D is unresolved. CDR1 and CDR2 from the germline V gene are MGHRA and YSYEKL. The V end was cut by 5 bases, the J end by 6 bases, with 17 bases between. CDR3 length equals 15 residues. The CDR3 DNA sequence: TGCGCCAGCAGCTCGCGACATAACGCTGGTCAGCCCCAGCATTTT. Translating it yields CASSSRHNAGQPQHF.

J is TRBJ2-7 and V is TRBV12-3 or TRBV12-4; possibly TRBD2 for D (5 bases). CDR3 length: 13 amino acids. V was cut by 3 bases and J by 1 base, with 7 bases left in between. The CDR3 nucleotides read TGTGCCAGCAGTTTCAGAGGGTCCTACGAGCAGTACTTC. Its translation: CASSFRGSYEQYF.

The J gene is TRBJ2-3, the V gene TRBV3-1 (or the pseudogene TRBV3-2); TRBD1 is a possible D gene (5 bases). V gave up 4 bases and J gave up 2 bases, with 10 bases separating them. CDR1 is LGHDT and CDR2 is YNNKEL in the germline V gene (reference sequence). The CDR3 is 14 amino acids. The CDR3 bases are TGTGCCAGCAGCCGAAGCAGGGCCACAGATACGCAGTATTTT. It yields the protein CASSRSRATDTQYF.

There are a few counts of this clone. The chain links TRBV2 to TRBJ2-6; D assignment may be TRBD1 or TRBD2 (5 bases each). V was clipped by 8 bases and J by 0 bases, with 11 bases between them. This CDR3 contains 15 residues. Germline CDR1 reads SNHLY; CDR2 reads FYNNEI. CDR3 DNA sequence: TGTGCCAGCGGTGGGGCGGGCTCTGGGGCCAACGTCCTGACTTTC. Residues: CASGGAGSGANVLTF.

The chain combines TRBV28 with TRBJ2-5; unclear D gene. Germline assignment: CDR1 MDHEN and CDR2 SYDVKM. The V and J ends lost 3 bases and 2 bases respectively, with 10 bases between them. CDR3 size: 14 residues. The CDR3 loop reads CASSLGRSQETQYF. The CDR3 coding sequence is TGTGCCAGCAGTTTGGGCCGAAGTCAAGAGACCCAGTACTTC.

The V and J genes are TRBV6-5 and TRBJ1-5; no definite D call. The CDR3 sequence is 12 residues long. Looked up from germline, CDR1 is MNHEY and CDR2 is SVGAGI. V gave up 6 bases and J gave up 6 bases, with 9 bases separating them. CDR3 in DNA: TGTGCCAGCAGCACGGCAGGTCAGCCCCAGCATTTT. Its protein product is CASSTAGQPQHF.

This clone was counted a few times. The rearrangement uses TRBV7-6 and TRBJ2-1; the D is unclear. With 2 bases removed from V and 5 bases from J, the gap between germline ends came to 10 bases. CDR1 is SGHVS, CDR2 FNYEAQ, per germline. This CDR3 has 14 residues. In DNA, the CDR3 is TGTGCCAGCAGCTTACTCGGCGGAAACAATGAGCAGTTCTTC. It is translated as CASSLLGGNNEQFF.

The chain employs TRBV27 and TRBJ1-6, with 9 bases fitting TRBD1. The V gene's germline CDR1 is MNHEY and CDR2 SMNVEV (reference sequence). CDR3 length equals 13 residues. The V segment lost 8 bases and the J segment 8 bases; nucleotides outside the gene matches: 4. CDR3 nucleotide sequence: TGTGCCAGCCAGGGACAGGGACATTCACCCCTCCACTTT. Its protein product is CASQGQGHSPLHF.

This sequence joins TRBV27 and TRBJ2-3, with a possible D match to TRBD2 (5 bases). Germline CDR1 reads MNHEY; CDR2 reads SMNVEV (reference sequence). V gave up 1 base and J gave up 5 bases, with 16 bases separating them. This CDR3 contains 16 residues. The CDR3 nucleotides are TGTGCCAGCAGTTTATTTTACTCCCCGAGGGAAGATACGCAGTATTTT. Protein sequence: CASSLFYSPREDTQYF.

The CDR3 is CASRLEFGGQDTQYF. The CDR3 coding sequence is TGTGCAAGTCGCTTAGAATTCGGGGGGCAAGATACGCAGTATTTT. The rearrangement uses TRBV12-2 and TRBJ2-3; the DNA was not compared with TRBD2, the D call given in the table. TRBV12-2 is recorded as a pseudogene. This CDR3 has 15 amino acids.

This clone showed up just once. This chain uses TRBV28 with TRBJ2-3, with D perhaps TRBD1 (5 bases). This CDR3 has 14 amino acids. Looked up from germline, CDR1 is MDHEN and CDR2 is SYDVKM. V was pared by 5 bases and J by 2 bases, with 11 bases between. CDR3 sequence: CASSPDTSTDTQYF. The CDR3 bases are TGTGCCAGCAGTCCGGACACCTCCACAGATACGCAGTATTTT.

DNA for the CDR3: TGTGCCAGCAGCCAAGATCGCGGGGGAAGGGGAGCGGCGGGATCTGTAGGGGCCAACGTCCTGACTTTC. Translated: CASSQDRGGRGAAGSVGANVLTF. The V gene is TRBV3-1 (or the pseudogene TRBV3-2), the J gene TRBJ2-6; 7 positions agree with TRBD2. The germline V gene encodes CDR1 LGHDT and CDR2 YNNKEL (reference sequence). The trim removed 0 bases at V and 4 bases at J, leaving 24 bases unmatched. The CDR3 has 23 residues.

This chain links TRBV6-1 with TRBJ2-3, with 11 bases identical to TRBD2. CDR1 is MNHNS and CDR2 is SASEGT in the germline V gene. The CDR3 has 15 residues. V gave up 3 bases and J gave up 5 bases; unmatched junction bases: 4. The CDR3 nucleotides are TGTGCCAGCAGTGATAGCGGGAGGGGCGTAGATACGCAGTATTTT. Protein product: CASSDSGRGVDTQYF.

The chain is built from TRBV6-2 or TRBV6-3 and TRBJ2-7; 7 bases match TRBD2. The germline CDR1 and CDR2 sequences are MNHEY and SVGEGT. The V segment lost 4 bases and the J segment 4 bases; nucleotides outside the gene matches: 10. The CDR3 length is 15 residues. CDR3 in DNA: TGTGCCAGCAGTTCCGCCGGGGGGACCTGGTACGAGCAGTACTTC. Encoded protein: CASSSAGGTWYEQYF.

V gene TRBV29-1 combines with J gene TRBJ2-7; 9 nucleotides match TRBD2. This CDR3 spans 19 amino acids. J was trimmed by 2 bases and V by 0 bases; bases with no gene match: 17. Germline V gene data show CDR1 as SQVTM and CDR2 as ANQGSEA. Written as DNA, the CDR3 is TGCAGCGTTGAAGATCAGGCGGGGAGCGGGAGGAGGAAGGCCTACGAGCAGTACTTC. It is translated as CSVEDQAGSGRRKAYEQYF.

This chain connects TRBV5-1 to TRBJ2-7; TRBD1 agrees at 7 bases. The length of the CDR3 is 13 residues. Looked up from germline, CDR1 is SGHRS and CDR2 is YFSETQ. V trimming: 4 bases; J trimming: 4 bases; junction bases outside the gene matches: 5. CDR3 sequence reads: CASSHGTAYEQYF. The DNA of the CDR3 is TGCGCCAGCAGCCATGGGACAGCTTACGAGCAGTACTTC.

Only one count was recorded for this clone. The rearrangement links TRBV5-1 to TRBJ2-5; 11 bases align to TRBD2. V dropped 3 bases and J dropped 5; count of bases not matched to a gene: 6. The CDR3 has 15 residues. Per the germline V gene, CDR1 is SGHRS and CDR2 is YFSETQ. In DNA, the CDR3 is TGCGCCAGCAGCTCACTAGCGGGAGTAAGGGAGACCCAGTACTTC. Amino acids: CASSSLAGVRETQYF. Together with reference TRBV5-1 and TRBJ2-5, the CDR3 gives the full variable domain: KAGVTQTPRYLIKTRGQQVTLSCSPISGHRSVSWYQQTPGQGLQFLFEYFSETQRNKGNFPGRFSGRQFSNSRSEMNVSTLELGDSALYLCASSSLAGVRETQYFGPGTRLLVL.

This chain links TRBV2 with TRBJ1-5; 7 bases align to TRBD1. With V trimmed by 6 bases and J by 1 base, 21 bases remained unmatched. Germline V gene lookup returns CDR1 SNHLY and CDR2 FYNNEI. The length of the CDR3 is 20 residues. The CDR3 bases are TGTGCCAGCAGGCGGGGCATTCCAGGGGGAGTATACCAAAGCAATCAGCCCCAGCATTTT. This gives the protein CASRRGIPGGVYQSNQPQHF.

A single count supports this clone. The chain carries TRBV28 and TRBJ1-1; 9 bases agree with TRBD1. V shed 2 bases, J shed 4 bases, and the junction held 14 bases outside the gene matches. There are 18 residues in the CDR3. Germline-derived CDR1 and CDR2 are MDHEN and SYDVKM. The CDR3 reads CASSLQYPGQGKSTEAFF. The DNA for the CDR3 is TGTGCCAGCAGTTTACAATACCCTGGACAGGGGAAGTCCACTGAAGCTTTCTTT.

The chain uses TRBV5-6 and TRBJ1-1; perhaps TRBD1 as D (6 bases). This CDR3 region has 16 residues. Between the trimmed V and J ends, which lost 1 base and 11 bases, there was a span of 24 bases. The germline V gene encodes CDR1 SGHDT and CDR2 YYEEEE. Written as DNA, the CDR3 is TGTGCCAGCAGCTTGTCCGGAACACAGGGTCGGAGTTTGGCTTTCTTT. Translation: CASSLSGTQGRSLAFF.